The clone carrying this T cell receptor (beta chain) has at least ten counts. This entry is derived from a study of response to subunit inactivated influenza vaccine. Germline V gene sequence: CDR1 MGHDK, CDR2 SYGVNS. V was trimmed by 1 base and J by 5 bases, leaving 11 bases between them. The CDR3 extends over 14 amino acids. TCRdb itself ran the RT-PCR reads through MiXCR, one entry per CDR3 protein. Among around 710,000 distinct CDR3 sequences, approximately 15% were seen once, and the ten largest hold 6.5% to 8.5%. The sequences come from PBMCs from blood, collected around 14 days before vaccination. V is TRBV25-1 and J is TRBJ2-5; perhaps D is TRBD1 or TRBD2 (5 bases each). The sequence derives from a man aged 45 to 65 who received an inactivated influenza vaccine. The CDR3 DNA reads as TGTGCCAGCAGTGAATTTCCCTGGGGGGAGACCCAGTACTTC. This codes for CASSEFPWGETQYF.